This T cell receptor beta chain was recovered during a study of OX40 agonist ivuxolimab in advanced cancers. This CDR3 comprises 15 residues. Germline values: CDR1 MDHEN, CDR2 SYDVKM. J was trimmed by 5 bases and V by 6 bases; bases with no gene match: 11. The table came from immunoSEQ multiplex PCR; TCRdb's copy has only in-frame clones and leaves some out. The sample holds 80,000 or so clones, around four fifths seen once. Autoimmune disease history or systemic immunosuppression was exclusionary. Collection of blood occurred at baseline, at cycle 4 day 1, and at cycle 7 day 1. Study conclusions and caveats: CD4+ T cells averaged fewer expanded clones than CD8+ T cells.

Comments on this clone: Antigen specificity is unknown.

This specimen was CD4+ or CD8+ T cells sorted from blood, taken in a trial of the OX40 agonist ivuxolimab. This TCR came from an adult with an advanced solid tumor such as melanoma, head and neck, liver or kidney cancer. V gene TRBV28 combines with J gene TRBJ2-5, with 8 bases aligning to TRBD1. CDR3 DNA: TGTGCCAGCAGGGGGCAGGGGGCGGGTAGTGAGACCCAGTACTTC. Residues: CASRGQGAGSETQYF.